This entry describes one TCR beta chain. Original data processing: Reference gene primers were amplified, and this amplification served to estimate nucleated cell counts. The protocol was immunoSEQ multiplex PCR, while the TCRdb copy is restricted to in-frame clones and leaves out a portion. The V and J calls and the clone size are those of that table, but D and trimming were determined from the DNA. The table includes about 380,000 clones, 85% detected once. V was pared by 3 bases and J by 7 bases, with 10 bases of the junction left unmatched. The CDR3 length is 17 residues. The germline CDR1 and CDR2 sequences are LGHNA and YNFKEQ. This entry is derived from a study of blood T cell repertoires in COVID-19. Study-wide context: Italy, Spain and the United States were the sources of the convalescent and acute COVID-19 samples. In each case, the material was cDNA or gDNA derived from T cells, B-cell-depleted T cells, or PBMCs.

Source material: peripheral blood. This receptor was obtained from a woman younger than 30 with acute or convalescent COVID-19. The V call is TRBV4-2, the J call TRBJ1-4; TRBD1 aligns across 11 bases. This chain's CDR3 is CASSQRGQGERGEKLFF. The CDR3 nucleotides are TGTGCCAGCAGCCAGAGGGGACAGGGGGAAAGAGGTGAAAAACTGTTTTTT.